This T cell receptor beta chain was captured by sequencing in a study of response to subunit inactivated influenza vaccine. Comment on this clonotype: Its antigen remains unidentified.

The CDR3 runs to 12 residues. Deletions cut 2 bases from V and 6 bases from J, with 8 bases between. The germline gives CDR1 SEHNR, CDR2 FQNEAQ (reference sequence). Study-level points and caveats: Each seasonal influenza vaccination recruits few new T cells, the authors suggested.

MiXCR, run by TCRdb on the RT-PCR reads, gives a single entry per CDR3 protein. The table has about 500,000 distinct CDR3 sequences, roughly 7.9% seen once; the top ten hold about 12%. This sequence was found in a man between 50 and 69 years old who received an inactivated influenza vaccine. This chain joins TRBV7-9 and TRBJ2-7; no reliable D call. This sample comprised PBMCs from blood, obtained less than 30 months after vaccination. CDR3 sequence (DNA): TGTGCCAGCAGCTTACCCTTTGGCGAGCAGTACTTC. Its protein product is CASSLPFGEQYF. The variable domain in full, completed from reference TRBV7-9 and TRBJ2-7, reads DTGVSQNPRHKITKRGQNVTFRCDPISEHNRLYWYRQTLGQGPEFLTYFQNEAQLEKSRLLSDRFSAERPKGSFSTLEIQRTEQGDSAMYLCASSLPFGEQYFGPGTRLTVT.